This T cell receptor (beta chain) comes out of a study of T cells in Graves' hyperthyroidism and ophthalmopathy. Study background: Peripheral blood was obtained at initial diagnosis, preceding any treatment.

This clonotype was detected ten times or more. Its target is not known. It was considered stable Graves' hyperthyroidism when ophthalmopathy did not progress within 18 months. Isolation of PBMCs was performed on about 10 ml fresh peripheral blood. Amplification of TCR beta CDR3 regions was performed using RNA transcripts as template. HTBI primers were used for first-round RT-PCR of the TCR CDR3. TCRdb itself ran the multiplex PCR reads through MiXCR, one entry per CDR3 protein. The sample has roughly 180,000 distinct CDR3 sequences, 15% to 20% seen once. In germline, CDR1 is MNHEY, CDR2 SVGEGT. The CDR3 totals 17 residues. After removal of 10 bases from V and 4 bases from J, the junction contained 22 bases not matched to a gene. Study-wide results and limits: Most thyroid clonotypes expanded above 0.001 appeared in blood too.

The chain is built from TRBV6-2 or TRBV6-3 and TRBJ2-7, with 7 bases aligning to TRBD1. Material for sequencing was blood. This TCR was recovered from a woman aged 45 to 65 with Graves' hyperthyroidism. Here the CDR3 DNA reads TGTGCCACCCAGGGACAGAACCCTTCCAGAAGATATTACGAGCAGTACTTC. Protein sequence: CATQGQNPSRRYYEQYF.